This T cell receptor (beta chain) is from a study of shared clonotypes between healthy human individuals. As for the study in general: CD4 naive and memory got three plates each, CD8 naive two, CD8 memory one.

Some clones are missing from TCRdb's copy, which holds only in-frame ones; the method was immunoSEQ multiplex PCR. The repertoire has roughly 1.4 million clones, about 98.5% of them found once; the top ten carry over 0.3%. Concerning this clone: What it binds is not known.

Overall study results and limits: Only blood was sampled; tissue repertoires likely differ.

V was shortened by 4 bases and J by 4 bases, with 7 bases between the two germline ends. Germline V gives CDR1 MGHDK, CDR2 SYGVNS. CDR3 size: 13 residues. The chain combines TRBV25-1 with TRBJ2-2; D unresolved. Source material: naive CD4+ T cells sorted from blood. Described subset: CD45RA+ positively selected. The receptor was derived from a young man in good health. The CDR3: CASSGQLTGELFF. The CDR3 region has the DNA TGTGCCAGCAGTGGGCAGCTCACCGGGGAGCTGTTTTTT. Supplemented by reference TRBV25-1 and TRBJ2-2, the full variable domain reads EADIYQTPRYLVIGTGKKITLECSQTMGHDKMYWYQQDPGMELHLIHYSYGVNSTEKGDLSSESTVSRIRTEHFPLTLESARPSHTSQYLCASSGQLTGELFFGEGSRLTVL.